This passage covers 16 T cell receptor beta chains from one sample sequenced in a study of cytomegalovirus exposure and HLA in healthy donors. PCR amplification relied on 60 Vbeta primers (plus 13 Jbeta primers). Sequencing used immunoSEQ multiplex PCR; TCRdb keeps in-frame clones, though not all of them. This sample's table reports about 150,000 clones. The sequenced material came from PBMCs. The receptor set was obtained from a woman between 50 and 59 years old in good health and CMV-seronegative.

The V gene is TRBV2, the J gene TRBJ2-5; the match to TRBD1 covers 11 bases. The CDR3 runs to 15 residues. The trim removed 5 bases at V and 3 bases at J, leaving 5 bases unmatched. Germline assignment: CDR1 SNHLY and CDR2 FYNNEI. CDR3 loop: CASSPDRGREETQYF. The DNA of the CDR3 is TGTGCCAGCAGTCCGGACAGGGGGCGAGAAGAGACCCAGTACTTC.

The V and J genes are TRBV18 and TRBJ2-5, with D possibly matching TRBD1 (8 bases). In germline, CDR1 is KGHSH, CDR2 LQKENI. Trimming stripped 5 bases from V and 3 bases from J, with 13 bases between. The CDR3 covers 14 residues. The CDR3 is CASSNRGGEETQYF. The CDR3 DNA follows: TGTGCCAGCTCAAACAGGGGGGGTGAAGAGACCCAGTACTTC.

The J gene is TRBJ2-7, the V gene TRBV4-3, with unresolved D. This CDR3 contains 16 residues. Trimming took 0 bases from V and 1 from J, leaving 13 bases between them. Germline CDR1 LGHNA, CDR2 YSLEER. CDR3 loop: CASSQEPGMMSYEQYF. The CDR3 DNA reads TGCGCCAGCAGCCAAGAGCCAGGAATGATGTCCTACGAGCAGTACTTC.

The chain carries TRBV5-1 and TRBJ2-5, with a weak D call TRBD1 (5 bases). The germline gives CDR1 SGHRS, CDR2 YFSETQ. This CDR3 region has 14 residues. V dropped 2 bases and J dropped 1 base, with 9 bases sitting between them. CDR3 DNA: TGCGCCAGCAGCTTAACAGGAAGCCAAGAGACCCAGTACTTC. Amino acids: CASSLTGSQETQYF. Full variable domain (remainder filled in from reference TRBV5-1 and TRBJ2-5): KAGVTQTPRYLIKTRGQQVTLSCSPISGHRSVSWYQQTPGQGLQFLFEYFSETQRNKGNFPGRFSGRQFSNSRSEMNVSTLELGDSALYLCASSLTGSQETQYFGPGTRLLVL.

This chain uses TRBV25-1 with TRBJ1-3, with D hard to call. This CDR3 has 13 residues. The germline V gene encodes CDR1 MGHDK and CDR2 SYGVNS. Trimming removed 0 bases from V and 10 bases from J, with 10 bases in between. The CDR3 loop reads CASSEYRRETIYF. The DNA for the CDR3 is TGTGCCAGCAGTGAATATCGAAGGGAGACCATATATTTT.

V usage is TRBV19 and J usage is TRBJ2-6; 7 bases line up with TRBD1. The V segment lost 7 bases and the J segment 0 bases; nucleotides outside the gene matches: 12. Looked up from germline, CDR1 is LNHDA and CDR2 is SQIVND (reference sequence). CDR3 length: 18 residues. CDR3 coding DNA: TGTGCCAGTATCTCACCGGGACAGTATGCCTCTGGGGCCAACGTCCTGACTTTC. This codes for CASISPGQYASGANVLTF.

This chain joins TRBV9 and TRBJ1-1, with 9 bases aligning to TRBD1. Trimming removed 3 bases from V and 1 base from J; junction bases left unmatched: 4. From germline, CDR1 is SGDLS and CDR2 YYNGEE. This CDR3 is 15 amino acids long. Here the CDR3 reads CASSEGQGPNTEAFF. CDR3 bases: TGTGCCAGCAGCGAGGGACAGGGACCGAACACTGAAGCTTTCTTT.

This chain connects TRBV28 to TRBJ2-3; 7 bases align to TRBD2. CDR1 MDHEN and CDR2 SYDVKM come from the germline V gene. Germline trimming cut 7 bases from V and 0 bases from J; bases unmatched to any gene: 10. The CDR3 is 16 residues long. Here the CDR3 reads CASISGGSISTDTQYF. The CDR3 region has the DNA TGTGCCAGCATTTCCGGCGGGAGTATTAGCACAGATACGCAGTATTTT.

This rearrangement joins TRBV6-5 to TRBJ2-7; the D is unclear. CDR3 length: 15 residues. Trimming took off 0 bases at V and 0 bases at J, with 9 bases between the two ends. Germline V CDR1 and CDR2: MNHEY, SVGAGI. The CDR3 DNA follows: TGTGCCAGCAGTTACTCGAAGTCAGTCTCCTACGAGCAGTACTTC. Its protein is CASSYSKSVSYEQYF.

The chain uses TRBV6-5 and TRBJ1-3, with 7 bases fitting TRBD1. CDR1 is MNHEY, CDR2 SVGAGI, per germline. The CDR3 totals 15 residues. V gave up 2 bases and J gave up 3 bases; unmatched junction bases: 4. This CDR3 is CASSYTRTGGNTIYF. The CDR3 nucleotides read TGTGCCAGCAGTTACACCAGGACAGGTGGAAACACCATATATTTT.

CDR3 residues: CASSQLPFGGGGETQYF. CDR3 bases: TGTGCCAGCAGCCAATTACCCTTCGGCGGGGGGGGAGAGACCCAGTACTTC. V and J are TRBV4-2 and TRBJ2-5, with 9 positions matching TRBD2. The junction had 11 bases not matched to a gene; V was cut back by 2 bases and J by 4 bases. There are 17 residues in the CDR3. Looked up from germline, CDR1 is LGHNA and CDR2 is YNFKEQ.

V is TRBV7-7 and J is TRBJ2-3, with 9 bases aligning to TRBD1. The CDR3 contains 16 residues. Germline V gene data show CDR1 as SSHAT and CDR2 as FNYEAQ (reference sequence). The V segment lost 5 bases and the J segment 5 bases; nucleotides outside the gene matches: 11. The DNA for the CDR3 is TGTGCCAGCAGCCCTCGTCCCGGGACAGGGTTAGATACGCAGTATTTT. Amino acids: CASSPRPGTGLDTQYF.

The chain combines TRBV5-1 with TRBJ1-3; the match to TRBD1 covers 9 bases. V shed 1 base and J 4 bases; nucleotides not matched to a gene: 6. This CDR3 has 16 residues. Per the germline V gene, CDR1 is SGHRS and CDR2 is YFSETQ. The CDR3 protein is CASSLIGQGPGNTIYF. DNA of the CDR3: TGCGCCAGCAGCTTGATCGGACAGGGGCCGGGAAACACCATATATTTT.

The V call is TRBV29-1, the J call TRBJ1-1; the D is unclear. Per germline, CDR1 SQVTM and CDR2 ANQGSEA. The CDR3 loop spans 11 amino acids. V was cut by 6 bases and J by 7 bases, with 12 bases left in between. CDR3 residues: CSVHPVFEAFF. The CDR3 region has the DNA TGCAGCGTGCACCCAGTTTTTGAAGCTTTCTTT.

J is TRBJ2-5 and V is TRBV4-1; TRBD2 aligns across 7 bases. The CDR3 loop spans 16 amino acids. V lost 4 bases to trimming and J lost 1 base; unmatched junction nucleotides: 9. Per germline, CDR1 MGHRA and CDR2 YSYEKL. The CDR3 reads CASSRTGAGIQETQYF. The CDR3 DNA sequence: TGCGCCAGCAGCCGTACGGGAGCGGGGATCCAAGAGACCCAGTACTTC.

The V gene is TRBV4-3, the J gene TRBJ2-1; 11 bases fit TRBD2. V was pared by 4 bases and J by 7 bases, with 12 bases of the junction left unmatched. Germline CDR1 is LGHNA and CDR2 is YSLEER. This CDR3 is built from 17 residues. CDR3 residues: CASSRSPTSGSINEQFF. The DNA for the CDR3 is TGCGCCAGCAGCCGAAGCCCAACTAGCGGGAGCATAAATGAGCAGTTCTTC.